This TCR beta chain was retrieved from a study of blood T cell repertoires in COVID-19. About the study: Italy, Spain and the United States were the sources of the convalescent and acute COVID-19 samples. Nucleic acid was either cDNA or gDNA, and it came from T cells, B-cell-depleted T cells, or PBMCs.

In the source study's methods: By means of reference gene primer amplification, nucleated cell counts were estimated. Using immunoSEQ multiplex PCR, the repertoire was profiled, and TCRdb retains in-frame clones only, with some absent. The DNA was the basis for D and trimming; V, J and clone size are from that table. The repertoire holds about 91,000 clones, roughly 78% seen once, with 5.5% to 7.5% in the top ten. This CDR3 has 14 amino acids. Looked up from germline, CDR1 is MDHEN and CDR2 is SYDVKM. Between the trimmed V and J ends, which lost 7 bases and 0 bases, there was a span of 10 bases. The source is a man in his forties or fifties with active or convalescent COVID-19. The rearrangement uses TRBV28 and TRBJ2-1; D not resolved. The sequenced material came from peripheral blood. The CDR3 region has the DNA TGTGCCAGCAAACAAGCGAGCTCCTACAATGAGCAGTTCTTC. Amino acid sequence: CASKQASSYNEQFF.